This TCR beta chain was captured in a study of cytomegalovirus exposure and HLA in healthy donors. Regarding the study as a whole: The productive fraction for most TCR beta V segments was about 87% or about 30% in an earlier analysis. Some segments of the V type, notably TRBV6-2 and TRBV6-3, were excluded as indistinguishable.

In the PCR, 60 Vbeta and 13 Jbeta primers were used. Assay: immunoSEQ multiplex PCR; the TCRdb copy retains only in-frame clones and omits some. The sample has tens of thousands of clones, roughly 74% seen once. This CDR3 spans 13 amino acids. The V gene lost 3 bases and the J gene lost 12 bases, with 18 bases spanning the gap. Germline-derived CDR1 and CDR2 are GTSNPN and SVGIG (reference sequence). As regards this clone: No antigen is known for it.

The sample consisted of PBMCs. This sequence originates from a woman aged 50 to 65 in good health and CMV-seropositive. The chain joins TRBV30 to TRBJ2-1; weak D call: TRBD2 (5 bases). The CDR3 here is CAWSDSGAGGQFF. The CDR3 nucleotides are TGTGCCTGGAGCGACTCGGGTGCGGGTGGGCAGTTCTTC.